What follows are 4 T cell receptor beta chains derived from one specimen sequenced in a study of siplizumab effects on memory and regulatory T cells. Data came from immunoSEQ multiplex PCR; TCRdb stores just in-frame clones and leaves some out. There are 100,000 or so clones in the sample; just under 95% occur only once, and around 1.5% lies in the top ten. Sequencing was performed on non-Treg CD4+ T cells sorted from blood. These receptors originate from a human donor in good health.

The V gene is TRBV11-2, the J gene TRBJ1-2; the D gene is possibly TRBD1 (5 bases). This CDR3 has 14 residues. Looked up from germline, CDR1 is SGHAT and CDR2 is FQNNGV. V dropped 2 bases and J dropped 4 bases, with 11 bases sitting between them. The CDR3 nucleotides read TGTGCCAGCAGCTTAATTGGGGCGGGCTATGGCTACACCTTC. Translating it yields CASSLIGAGYGYTF.

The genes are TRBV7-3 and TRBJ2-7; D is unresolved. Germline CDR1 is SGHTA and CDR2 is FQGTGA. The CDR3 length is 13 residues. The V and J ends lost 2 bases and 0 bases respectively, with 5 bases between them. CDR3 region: CASSLDISYEQYF. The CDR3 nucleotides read TGTGCCAGCAGCTTAGACATCTCCTACGAGCAGTACTTC.

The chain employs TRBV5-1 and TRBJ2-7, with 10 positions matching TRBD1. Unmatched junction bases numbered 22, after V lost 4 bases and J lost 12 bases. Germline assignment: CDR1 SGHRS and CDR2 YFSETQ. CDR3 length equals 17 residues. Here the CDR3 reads CASSPTKSGTGVSQAYF. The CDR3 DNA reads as TGCGCCAGCAGCCCAACCAAGAGTGGGACAGGGGTCAGTCAGGCGTACTTC. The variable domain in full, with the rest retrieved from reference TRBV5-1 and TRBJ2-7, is KAGVTQTPRYLIKTRGQQVTLSCSPISGHRSVSWYQQTPGQGLQFLFEYFSETQRNKGNFPGRFSGRQFSNSRSEMNVSTLELGDSALYLCASSPTKSGTGVSQAYFGPGTRLTVT.

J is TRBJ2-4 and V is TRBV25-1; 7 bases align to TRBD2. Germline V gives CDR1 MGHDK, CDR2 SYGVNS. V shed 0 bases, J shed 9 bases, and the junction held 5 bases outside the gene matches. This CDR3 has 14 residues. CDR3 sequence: CASSEYGRGGIQYF. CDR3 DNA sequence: TGTGCCAGCAGTGAATATGGGAGGGGTGGCATTCAGTACTTC.